A selection of T cell receptor beta chains follows, all from one sample in a study of beta chain features in type 1 diabetes. Clones were read by immunoSEQ multiplex PCR, and TCRdb kept only the in-frame ones, dropping some. The data show over 150,000 clones, with roughly 8% seen just once and 0.54% held by the top ten. The source material was central memory CD4+ T cells from blood. The receptors stem from a woman younger than 30 with type 1 diabetes. Each CDR3 is given with its conserved first and last residue. The order of the fields is clone size, J gene, D gene, V gene, CDR3 protein, CDR3 DNA. The D gene is left open where the match is weak. Where a row states a size, it is once, few, many or the class of an expanded clone; other rows omit it.

clone_size: -
j_call: TRBJ2-3
d_call: TRBD2
v_call: TRBV4-1
cdr3_aa: CASSRALAGSTDTQYF
cdr3_nt: TGCGCCAGCAGCCGCGCACTAGCGGGGTCCACAGATACGCAGTATTTT

clone_size: -
j_call: TRBJ1-2
d_call: -
v_call: TRBV4-3
cdr3_aa: CASSQDLRGPGYTF
cdr3_nt: TGCGCCAGCAGCCAAGATCTTCGAGGCCCTGGCTACACCTTC

clone_size: few
j_call: TRBJ2-1
d_call: TRBD2
v_call: TRBV28
cdr3_aa: CASSSGGLAGGKNYNEQFF
cdr3_nt: TGTGCCAGCAGTTCTGGGGGACTAGCGGGAGGAAAAAACTACAATGAGCAGTTCTTC

clone_size: -
j_call: TRBJ1-2
d_call: -
v_call: TRBV19
cdr3_aa: CASSYSNYGYTF
cdr3_nt: TGTGCCAGTAGTTACTCTAACTATGGCTACACCTTC

clone_size: -
j_call: TRBJ1-1
d_call: -
v_call: TRBV7-9
cdr3_aa: CASSLAAPGVAFF
cdr3_nt: TGTGCCAGCAGCTTAGCAGCTCCCGGGGTGGCTTTCTTT

clone_size: few
j_call: TRBJ2-7
d_call: -
v_call: TRBV11-2
cdr3_aa: CASSPRDYEQYF
cdr3_nt: TGTGCCAGCAGCCCCCGGGACTACGAGCAGTACTTC

clone_size: many
j_call: TRBJ2-4
d_call: -
v_call: TRBV28
cdr3_aa: CASSLRGPDIQYF
cdr3_nt: TGTGCCAGCAGTTTAAGGGGTCCGGACATTCAGTACTTC

clone_size: few
j_call: TRBJ2-5
d_call: TRBD2
v_call: TRBV5-1
cdr3_aa: CASSLLTSPQETQYF
cdr3_nt: TGCGCCAGCAGCTTGTTGACTAGCCCTCAAGAGACCCAGTACTTC

clone_size: once
j_call: TRBJ1-6
d_call: -
v_call: TRBV6-1
cdr3_aa: CASTPRREALHF
cdr3_nt: TGTGCCAGCACGCCTAGACGGGAGGCCCTCCACTTT

clone_size: -
j_call: TRBJ1-3
d_call: -
v_call: TRBV25-1
cdr3_aa: CATSTGIGNTIYF
cdr3_nt: TGTGCCACCTCTACAGGGATTGGAAACACCATATATTTT

clone_size: few
j_call: TRBJ1-3
d_call: -
v_call: TRBV6-6
cdr3_aa: CASSSSTALLNTIYF
cdr3_nt: TGTGCCAGCAGTTCCTCGACAGCCCTGTTAAACACCATATATTTT

clone_size: many
j_call: TRBJ2-1
d_call: TRBD2
v_call: TRBV11-2
cdr3_aa: CASSQGLADNEQFF
cdr3_nt: TGTGCCAGCAGCCAGGGACTAGCGGACAATGAGCAGTTCTTC